This T cell receptor (beta chain) was recorded in a study of CDR3 diversity in severe acne. A single record per CDR3 protein comes from TCRdb applying MiXCR to the PCR reads. The sample contains approximately 90,000 distinct CDR3 sequences, 45% to 50% of which appear only once. The V end lost 4 bases, the J end lost 5 bases, and 12 bases lay between the germline ends. The CDR3 totals 15 residues. Germline V lookup: CDR1 SGHVS, CDR2 FNYEAQ. The chain combines TRBV7-6 with TRBJ1-6; D call uncertain. This receptor was identified in a male donor in good health, serving as a control. The sample taken for sequencing was blood. The CDR3 DNA follows: TGTGCCAGCAGCTCCTCTAGGGCCGATAATTCACCCCTCCACTTT. This sequence encodes CASSSSRADNSPLHF.